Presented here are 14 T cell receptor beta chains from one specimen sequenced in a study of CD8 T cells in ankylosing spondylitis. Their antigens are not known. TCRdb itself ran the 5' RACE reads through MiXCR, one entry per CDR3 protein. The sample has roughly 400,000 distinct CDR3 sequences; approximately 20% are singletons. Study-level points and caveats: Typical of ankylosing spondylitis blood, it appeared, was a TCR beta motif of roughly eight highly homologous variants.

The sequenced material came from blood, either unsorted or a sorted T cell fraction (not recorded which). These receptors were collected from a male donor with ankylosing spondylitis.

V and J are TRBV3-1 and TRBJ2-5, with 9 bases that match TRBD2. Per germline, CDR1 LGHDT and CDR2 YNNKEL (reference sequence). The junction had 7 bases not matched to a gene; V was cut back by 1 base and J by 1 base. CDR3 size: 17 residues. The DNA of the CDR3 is TGTGCCAGCAGCCAAGCTCTCCCTAGCGGGATCCAAGAGACCCAGTACTTC. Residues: CASSQALPSGIQETQYF.

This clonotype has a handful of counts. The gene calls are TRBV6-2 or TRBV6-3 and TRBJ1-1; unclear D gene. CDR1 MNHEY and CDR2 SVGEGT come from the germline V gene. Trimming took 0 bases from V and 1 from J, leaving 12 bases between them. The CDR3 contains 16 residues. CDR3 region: CASSYSARRRNTEAFF. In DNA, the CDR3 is TGTGCCAGCAGTTACTCTGCCCGACGGAGGAACACTGAAGCTTTCTTT.

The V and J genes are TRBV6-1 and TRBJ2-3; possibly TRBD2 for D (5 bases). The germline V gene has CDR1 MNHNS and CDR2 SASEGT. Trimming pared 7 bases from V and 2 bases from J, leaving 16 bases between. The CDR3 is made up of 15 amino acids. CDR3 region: CASNPPGSATDTQYF. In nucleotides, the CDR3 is TGTGCCAGCAACCCCCCGGGGTCTGCCACAGATACGCAGTATTTT.

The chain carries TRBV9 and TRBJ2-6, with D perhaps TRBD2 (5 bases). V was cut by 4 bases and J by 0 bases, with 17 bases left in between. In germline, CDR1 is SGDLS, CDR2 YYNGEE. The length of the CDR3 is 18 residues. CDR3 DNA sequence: TGTGCCAGCAGCAGAGAAGAGGACTCAAGCTCTGGGGCCAACGTCCTGACTTTC. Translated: CASSREEDSSSGANVLTF.

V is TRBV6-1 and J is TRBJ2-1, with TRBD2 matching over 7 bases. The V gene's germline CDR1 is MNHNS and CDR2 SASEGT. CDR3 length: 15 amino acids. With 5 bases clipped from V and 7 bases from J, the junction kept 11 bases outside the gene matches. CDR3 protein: CASSLTLGGENEQFF. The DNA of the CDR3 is TGTGCCAGCAGTCTCACATTGGGAGGGGAGAATGAGCAGTTCTTC.

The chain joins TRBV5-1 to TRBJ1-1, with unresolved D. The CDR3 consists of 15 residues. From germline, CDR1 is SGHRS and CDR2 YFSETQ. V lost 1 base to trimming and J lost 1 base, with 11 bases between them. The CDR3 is CASSLLVAGNTEAFF. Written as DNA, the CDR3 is TGCGCCAGCAGCTTGCTCGTTGCGGGGAACACTGAAGCTTTCTTT.

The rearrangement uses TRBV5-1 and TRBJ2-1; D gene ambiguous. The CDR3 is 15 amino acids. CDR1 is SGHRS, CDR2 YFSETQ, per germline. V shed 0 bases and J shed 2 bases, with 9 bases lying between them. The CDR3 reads CASSLVSGPYNEQFF. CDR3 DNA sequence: TGCGCCAGCAGCTTGGTATCAGGACCCTACAATGAGCAGTTCTTC.

CDR3 in DNA: TGTGCCAGCAGCTTGATGGGCTCTGGGGCCAACGTCCTGACTTTC. It is translated as CASSLMGSGANVLTF. The V and J genes are TRBV7-2 and TRBJ2-6, with D unclear. The CDR3 runs 15 residues. CDR1 SGHTA and CDR2 FQGNSA come from the germline V gene. The V end lost 3 bases, the J end lost 0 bases, and 6 bases lay between the germline ends.

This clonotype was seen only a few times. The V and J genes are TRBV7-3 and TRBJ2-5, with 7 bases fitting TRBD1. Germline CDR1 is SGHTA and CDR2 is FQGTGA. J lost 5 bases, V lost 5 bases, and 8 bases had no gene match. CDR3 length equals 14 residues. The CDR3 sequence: CASSPQTGFETQYF. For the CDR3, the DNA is TGTGCCAGCAGCCCCCAGACAGGGTTCGAGACCCAGTACTTC.

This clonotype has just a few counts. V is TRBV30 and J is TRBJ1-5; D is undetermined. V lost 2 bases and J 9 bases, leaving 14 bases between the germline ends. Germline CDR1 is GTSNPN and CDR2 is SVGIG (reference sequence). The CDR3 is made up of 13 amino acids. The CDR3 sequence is CAWSTTPSGPQHF. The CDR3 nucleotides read TGTGCCTGGAGTACTACCCCGAGTGGGCCCCAGCATTTT.

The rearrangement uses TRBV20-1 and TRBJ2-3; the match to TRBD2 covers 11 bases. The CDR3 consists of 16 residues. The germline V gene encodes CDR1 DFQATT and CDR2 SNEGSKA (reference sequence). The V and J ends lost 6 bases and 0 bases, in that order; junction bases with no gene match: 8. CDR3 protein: CSAASGRTYSTDTQYF. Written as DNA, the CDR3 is TGCAGTGCGGCTAGCGGGAGGACATATAGCACAGATACGCAGTATTTT.

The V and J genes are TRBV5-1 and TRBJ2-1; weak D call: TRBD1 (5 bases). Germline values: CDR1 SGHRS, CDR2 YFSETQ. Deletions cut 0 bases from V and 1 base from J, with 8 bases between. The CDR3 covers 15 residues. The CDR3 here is CASSLERQSYNEQFF. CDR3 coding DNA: TGCGCCAGCAGCTTGGAAAGACAGTCCTACAATGAGCAGTTCTTC.

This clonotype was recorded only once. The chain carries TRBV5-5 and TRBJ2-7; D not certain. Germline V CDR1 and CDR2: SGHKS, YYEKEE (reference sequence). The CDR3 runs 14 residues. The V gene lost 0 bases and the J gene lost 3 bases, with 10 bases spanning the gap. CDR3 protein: CASSLGTPGYEQYF. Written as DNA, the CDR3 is TGTGCCAGCAGCTTGGGTACCCCGGGCTACGAGCAGTACTTC.

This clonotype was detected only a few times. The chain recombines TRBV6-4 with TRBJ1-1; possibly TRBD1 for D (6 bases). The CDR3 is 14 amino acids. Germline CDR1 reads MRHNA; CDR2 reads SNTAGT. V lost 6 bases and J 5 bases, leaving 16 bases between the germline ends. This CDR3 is CASSPGERGTEAFF. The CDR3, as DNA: TGTGCCAGCAGCCCAGGGGAGAGGGGGACTGAAGCTTTCTTT.